The clone carrying this T cell receptor beta chain was counted many times. Its antigen is unidentified. One junction end does not reproduce the germline sequence, and a read error may be involved. Treg sorting used a CD4+CD25+CD127-/low gate. Study findings and constraints: The larger cohort examined one V-J beta rearrangement, not whole repertoires. Tumor memory CD4+ T cell TCR gene usage was found to cluster with blood and lymph node memory CD4+ cells and with lymph node naive CD4+ cells. Tumor Treg TCRs overlapped most with tumor naive CD4+ cells.

The germline gives CDR1 MNHEY, CDR2 SVGAGI. CDR3 size: 15 residues. Constant-region reverse primers amplified full-length variable regions, followed by semi-nested Nested Universal Primer A PCR. TCRdb ran MiXCR on the 5' RACE reads and lists one entry per CDR3 protein. Of approximately 40,000 distinct CDR3 sequences listed, under 25% were seen once; the top ten hold less than 5%. The TCR was taken from a female donor with breast cancer. The chain uses TRBV6-5 and TRBJ2-3; possibly TRBD1 or TRBD2 for D (5 bases each). The sample comprised Tregs sorted from blood. The CDR3 DNA reads as TGTGCCAGCAGTGACTCCGGGACGTACACAGATACGCAGTATTTT. Amino acid sequence: CASSDSGTYTDTQYF.